This T cell receptor (beta chain) was sequenced in a study of blood T cell repertoires in COVID-19. CDR3 length: 17 amino acids. V lost 3 bases and J lost 2, with 17 bases in between. CDR1 and CDR2 (germline): MGHRA, YSYEKL. Only in-frame clones appear in the TCRdb table, and some are missing; sequencing was by immunoSEQ multiplex PCR. The sample lists approximately 380,000 clones, 70% to 90% occurring once. The TCR was taken from a woman aged 18-29 years who had recovered from COVID-19. Source material: PBMCs or T cells enriched from blood (not recorded which). This rearrangement joins TRBV4-1 to TRBJ1-5; D not certain. The CDR3 bases are TGCGCCAGCAGCCACCCAGAGAGGGTTTGGGGCAATCAGCCCCAGCATTTT. It is translated as CASSHPERVWGNQPQHF.